This T cell receptor (beta chain) comes out of a study of T-cell memory formation after mild COVID-19. Study-wide findings and caveats: Researchers found some responding clones in pre-infection memory, a sign that cross-reactive memory joined. A second wave expanding day 15 to 37 was CD4+-biased; contracting clones were balanced. Clonal second-wave expansions that peaked on day 37 had unconfirmed SARS-CoV-2 specificity.

The length of the CDR3 is 15 residues. Germline assignment: CDR1 SSHAT and CDR2 FNYEAQ (reference sequence). Using constant-segment primers, 5'RACE produced TCR alpha and TCR beta cDNA libraries carrying sample barcodes and UMIs. TCRdb re-analysed the 5' RACE reads in MiXCR, keeping a single row per CDR3 protein. The sample carries roughly 450,000 distinct CDR3 sequences, roughly 18% recorded once. This clonotype was counted between two and nine times. The target antigen is unknown. Mismatch with germline at one junction end may stem from a read error. The sequence came from an adult woman who had mild COVID-19 (a few samples of this study predate the infection). Cell type and time point are not known. Source material: PBMCs or a T cell subset sorted from them (not recorded which). The chain recombines TRBV7-7 with TRBJ2-1, with 11 bases lining up with TRBD2. Here the CDR3 reads CASSFVAGGESEQFF. The CDR3 bases are TGTGCTAGCAGCTTCGTAGCGGGAGGGGAATCTGAGCAGTTCTTC.